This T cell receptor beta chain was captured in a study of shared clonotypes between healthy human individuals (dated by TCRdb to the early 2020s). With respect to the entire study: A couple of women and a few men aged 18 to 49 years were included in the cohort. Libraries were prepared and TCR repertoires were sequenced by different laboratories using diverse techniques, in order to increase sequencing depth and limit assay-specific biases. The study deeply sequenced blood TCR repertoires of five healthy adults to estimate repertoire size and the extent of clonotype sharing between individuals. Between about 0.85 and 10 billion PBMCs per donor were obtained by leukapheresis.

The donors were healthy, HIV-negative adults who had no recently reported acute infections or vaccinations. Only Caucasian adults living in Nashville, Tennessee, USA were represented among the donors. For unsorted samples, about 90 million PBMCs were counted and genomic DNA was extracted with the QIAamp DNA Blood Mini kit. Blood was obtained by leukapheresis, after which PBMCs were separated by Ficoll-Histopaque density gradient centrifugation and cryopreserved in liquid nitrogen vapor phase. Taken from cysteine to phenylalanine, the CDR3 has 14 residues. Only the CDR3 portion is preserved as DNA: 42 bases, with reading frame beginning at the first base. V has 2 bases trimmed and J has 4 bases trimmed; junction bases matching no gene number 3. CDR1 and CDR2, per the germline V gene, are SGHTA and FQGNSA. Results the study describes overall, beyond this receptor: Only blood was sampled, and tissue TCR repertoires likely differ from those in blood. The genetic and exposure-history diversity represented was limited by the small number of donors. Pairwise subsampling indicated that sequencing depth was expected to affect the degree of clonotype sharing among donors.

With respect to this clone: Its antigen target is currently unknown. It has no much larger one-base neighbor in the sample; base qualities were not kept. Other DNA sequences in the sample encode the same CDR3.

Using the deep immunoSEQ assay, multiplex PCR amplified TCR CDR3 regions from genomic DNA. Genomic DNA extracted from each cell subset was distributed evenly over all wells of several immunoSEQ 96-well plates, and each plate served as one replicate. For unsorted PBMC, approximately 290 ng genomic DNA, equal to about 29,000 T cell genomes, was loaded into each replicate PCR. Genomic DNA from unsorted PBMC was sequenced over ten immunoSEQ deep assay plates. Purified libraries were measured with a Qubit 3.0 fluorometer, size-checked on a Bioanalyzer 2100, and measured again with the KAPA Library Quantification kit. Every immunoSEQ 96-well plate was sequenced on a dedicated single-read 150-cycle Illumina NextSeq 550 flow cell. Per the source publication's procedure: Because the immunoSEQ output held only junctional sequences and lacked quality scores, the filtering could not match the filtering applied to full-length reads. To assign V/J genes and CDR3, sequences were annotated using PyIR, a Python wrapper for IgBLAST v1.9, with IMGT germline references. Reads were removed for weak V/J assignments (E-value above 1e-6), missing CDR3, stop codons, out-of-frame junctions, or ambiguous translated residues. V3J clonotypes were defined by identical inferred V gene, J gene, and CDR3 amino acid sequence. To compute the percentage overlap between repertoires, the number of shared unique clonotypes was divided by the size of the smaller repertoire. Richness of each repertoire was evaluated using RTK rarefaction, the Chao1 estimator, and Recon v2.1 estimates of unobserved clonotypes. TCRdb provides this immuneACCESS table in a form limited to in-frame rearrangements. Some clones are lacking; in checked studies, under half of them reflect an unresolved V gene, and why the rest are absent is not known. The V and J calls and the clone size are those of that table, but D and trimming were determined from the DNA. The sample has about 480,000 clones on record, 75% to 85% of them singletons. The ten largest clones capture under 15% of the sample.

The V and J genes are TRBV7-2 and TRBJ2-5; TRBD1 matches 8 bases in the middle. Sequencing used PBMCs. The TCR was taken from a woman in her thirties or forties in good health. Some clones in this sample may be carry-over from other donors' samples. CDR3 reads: CASSLRQGAETQYF. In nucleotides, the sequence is TGTGCCAGCAGCTTAAGGCAGGGGGCAGAGACCCAGTACTTC. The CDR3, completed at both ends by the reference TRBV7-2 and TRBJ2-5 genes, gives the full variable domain GAGVSQSPSNKVTEKGKDVELRCDPISGHTALYWYRQSLGQGLEFLIYFQGNSAPDKSGLPSDRFSAERTGGSVSTLTIQRTQQEDSAVYLCASSLRQGAETQYFGPGTRLLVL.